Below, 23 T cell receptor beta chains from the same sample are listed, as sequenced in a study of cytomegalovirus exposure and HLA in healthy donors. 60 Vbeta and 13 Jbeta primers were used in PCR. The table came from immunoSEQ multiplex PCR; TCRdb's copy has only in-frame clones and leaves some out. The profile shows around 52,000 clones, just under 85% of them singletons. What was sequenced was PBMCs. These receptor sequences come from a man between 35 and 55 years old in good health and CMV-seronegative.

The J gene is TRBJ1-5, the V gene TRBV28; tentatively, D is TRBD1 (5 bases). Germline CDR1 is MDHEN and CDR2 is SYDVKM. The CDR3 length is 14 residues. V lost 6 bases, J lost 3 bases, and 12 bases lay in between. The CDR3 DNA sequence: TGTGCCAGCAGCTACCGACAGACCAATCAGCCCCAGCATTTT. The encoded protein is CASSYRQTNQPQHF.

To note about this clone: The sample has other DNA sequences that encode this CDR3 too. The rearrangement uses TRBV6-1 and TRBJ1-6; 9 bases map to TRBD1. V trimming: 3 bases; J trimming: 7 bases; junction bases outside the gene matches: 4. The CDR3 covers 15 residues. Looked up from germline, CDR1 is MNHNS and CDR2 is SASEGT. The CDR3 coding sequence is TGTGCCAGCAGTGAGGGACAGGGTTTCAATTCACCCCTCCACTTT. Residues: CASSEGQGFNSPLHF.

The V gene is TRBV2, the J gene TRBJ2-7; D may be TRBD1 (5 bases). Germline lookup yields CDR1 SNHLY and CDR2 FYNNEI. This CDR3 contains 15 residues. V was trimmed by 8 bases and J by 1 base, leaving 18 bases between them. CDR3 loop: CASSYFRAGSYEQYF. The CDR3 coding sequence is TGTGCCAGCTCGTACTTCAGGGCTGGTTCCTACGAGCAGTACTTC.

Here the CDR3 reads CASSQDGTPGGYTF. CDR3 in DNA: TGCGCCAGCAGCCAAGATGGGACACCAGGAGGCTACACCTTC. The V gene is TRBV4-3, the J gene TRBJ1-2, with D possibly being TRBD1 (6 bases). The germline CDR1 and CDR2 sequences are LGHNA and YSLEER. Trimming took 0 bases from V and 8 from J, leaving 13 bases between them. The CDR3 totals 14 residues.

CDR3 bases: TGTGCCAGCAGCTCCAGCGGGACTACTCAAGAGACCCAGTACTTC. Translating it yields CASSSSGTTQETQYF. The rearrangement links TRBV7-2 to TRBJ2-5, with 7 positions matching TRBD2. The CDR3 sequence is 15 residues long. V lost 4 bases to trimming and J lost 2 bases; unmatched junction nucleotides: 7. CDR1 and CDR2 from the germline V gene are SGHTA and FQGNSA.

The chain uses TRBV27 and TRBJ2-2; tentative D call: TRBD1 (6 bases). V gave up 6 bases and J gave up 4 bases, with 12 bases separating them. This CDR3 has 14 residues. Germline V gene lookup returns CDR1 MNHEY and CDR2 SMNVEV (reference sequence). The CDR3 sequence is CASRRTDTTGELFF. The CDR3 DNA reads as TGTGCCAGCAGGCGGACAGACACCACCGGGGAGCTGTTTTTT.

This sequence joins TRBV11-2 and TRBJ2-4; 10 bases agree with TRBD2. CDR3 size: 16 residues. Germline assignment: CDR1 SGHAT and CDR2 FQNNGV. Trimming took 5 bases from V and 9 from J; bases not matched to a gene: 13. In DNA, the CDR3 is TGTGCCAGCAGCCCTCGGAGCGGGGGGGAGAGAGGCATTCAGTACTTC. Translation: CASSPRSGGERGIQYF.

The chain carries TRBV15 and TRBJ1-1; the match to TRBD1 covers 8 bases. From germline, CDR1 is LNHNV and CDR2 YYDKDF (reference sequence). The ends lost 1 base at V and 5 bases at J; junction bases unmatched: 3. This CDR3 has 14 amino acids. DNA for the CDR3: TGTGCCACCAGCAGAGTCAGGGGGCAGACTGAAGCTTTCTTT. Its protein is CATSRVRGQTEAFF.

This chain joins TRBV30 and TRBJ1-1; no reliable D call. Trimming left V 5 bases short and J 11 bases short, with 18 bases between. Germline CDR1 GTSNPN, CDR2 SVGIG (reference sequence). The CDR3 covers 12 residues. CDR3 sequence reads: CAWSNRRFMAFF. CDR3 coding DNA: TGTGCCTGGTCTAACAGACGATTTATGGCTTTCTTT.

This chain uses TRBV27 with TRBJ1-2; D gene ambiguous. Germline V gives CDR1 MNHEY, CDR2 SMNVEV (reference sequence). The V gene lost 8 bases and the J gene lost 0 bases, with 22 bases spanning the gap. The CDR3 runs to 17 residues. The CDR3 coding sequence is TGTGCCAGCGCCTCGATTAAACCCCCCTCAGCTAACTATGGCTACACCTTC. It specifies CASASIKPPSANYGYTF.

CDR3 nucleotides: TGTGCCAGTAGTATCCGACAGGCCCGAGCAACTAACTATGGCTACACCTTC. Protein sequence: CASSIRQARATNYGYTF. The rearrangement links TRBV19 to TRBJ1-2; D may be TRBD1 (6 bases). The CDR3 contains 17 residues. The V gene lost 3 bases and the J gene lost 0 bases, with 17 bases spanning the gap. Germline CDR1 reads LNHDA; CDR2 reads SQIVND (reference sequence). Full variable domain (outside the CDR3, taken from reference TRBV19 and TRBJ1-2): DGGITQSPKYLFRKEGQNVTLSCEQNLNHDAMYWYRQDPGQGLRLIYYSQIVNDFQKGDIAEGYSVSREKKESFPLTVTSAQKNPTAFYLCASSIRQARATNYGYTFGSGTRLTVV.

CDR3 sequence reads: CASSSRLAESNEQFF. In nucleotides, the CDR3 is TGTGCCAGCAGCTCCAGACTAGCGGAGAGCAATGAGCAGTTCTTC. The chain links TRBV7-2 to TRBJ2-1; TRBD2 matches at 9 bases. V lost 4 bases and J lost 6; bases outside the gene matches: 7. The CDR3 consists of 15 residues. In germline, CDR1 is SGHTA, CDR2 FQGNSA.

The chain carries TRBV19 and TRBJ1-6; D not resolved. The CDR3 has 14 residues. Trimming removed 3 bases at V and 9 bases at J, with 12 bases between. The germline V gene has CDR1 LNHDA and CDR2 SQIVND (reference sequence). The CDR3 DNA reads TGTGCCAGTAGTATGGAGCGGAACCGTTCACCCCTCCACTTT. This encodes CASSMERNRSPLHF.

The V call is TRBV5-6, the J call TRBJ2-1; D may be TRBD1 (6 bases). Germline loops: CDR1 SGHDT, CDR2 YYEEEE. V lost 5 bases to trimming and J lost 0 bases, with 9 bases between them. The CDR3 contains 14 residues. The CDR3 loop reads CASREQGSYNEQFF. CDR3 DNA sequence: TGTGCCAGCAGGGAACAGGGCTCCTACAATGAGCAGTTCTTC.

J is TRBJ2-3 and V is TRBV6-4; the D gene is possibly TRBD1 (5 bases). Germline V lookup: CDR1 MRHNA, CDR2 SNTAGT. Trimming removed 0 bases at V and 4 bases at J, with 8 bases between. This CDR3 has 14 residues. The CDR3 DNA is TGTGCCAGCAGTGACTCTCAGGGATCAGATACGCAGTATTTT. It translates to CASSDSQGSDTQYF.

This chain links TRBV2 with TRBJ2-3; D is possibly TRBD2 (7 bases). Trimming took 7 bases from V and 5 from J, leaving 25 bases between them. The germline gives CDR1 SNHLY, CDR2 FYNNEI. CDR3 length: 17 residues. CDR3 in DNA: TGTGCCAGCAATGGCATTAGGGGGGGCCCAACATTAGATACGCAGTATTTT. This translates into CASNGIRGGPTLDTQYF.

This rearrangement joins TRBV28 to TRBJ1-2, with D unclear. CDR1 and CDR2 from the germline V gene are MDHEN and SYDVKM. This CDR3 is 14 amino acids long. The V end was cut by 1 base, the J end by 4 bases, with 10 bases between. The DNA of the CDR3 is TGTGCCAGCAGTTTATCTGGCAGATCCTATGGCTACACCTTC. Protein sequence: CASSLSGRSYGYTF.

V is TRBV5-1 and J is TRBJ2-1; TRBD1 aligns across 8 bases. Germline V lookup: CDR1 SGHRS, CDR2 YFSETQ. The CDR3 has 15 residues. The V gene end was trimmed by 4 bases and the J gene end by 3 bases; junction bases not matched to a gene: 6. The CDR3 DNA reads TGCGCCAGCAGCCTGGCGGGACAGGACTACAATGAGCAGTTCTTC. Translating it yields CASSLAGQDYNEQFF.

This sequence joins TRBV5-1 and TRBJ2-7; 7 bases align to TRBD2. Trimming at V came to 4 bases and at J to 3 bases, leaving 7 bases not matched to a gene. Germline V gene sequence: CDR1 SGHRS, CDR2 YFSETQ. The CDR3 is 14 amino acids. Written as DNA, the CDR3 is TGCGCCAGCAGCCCGGACCGGACTAGCTACGAGCAGTACGTC. It translates to CASSPDRTSYEQYV.

The CDR3 DNA is TGTGCCTGGAGTAGGCTAGCCGCACTTGAGCAGTTCTTC. Translation gives CAWSRLAALEQFF. The rearrangement links TRBV30 to TRBJ2-1; D possibly corresponds to TRBD2 (5 bases). V lost 2 bases and J lost 9, with 14 bases in between. Germline values: CDR1 GTSNPN, CDR2 SVGIG (reference sequence). The CDR3 is 13 amino acids.

The gene calls are TRBV5-4 and TRBJ1-6; 8 bases map to TRBD1. Per germline, CDR1 SGHNT and CDR2 YYREEE (reference sequence). The CDR3 totals 15 residues. With V trimmed by 4 bases and J by 6 bases, 6 bases remained unmatched. CDR3 nucleotides: TGTGCCAGCAGCGGGGGGGACAGGATTAATTCACCCCTCCACTTT. It codes for CASSGGDRINSPLHF.

V is TRBV9 and J is TRBJ2-5, with D perhaps TRBD1 (6 bases). Germline CDR1 and CDR2: SGDLS and YYNGEE. There are 15 residues in the CDR3. Trimming removed 6 bases from V and 1 base from J, with 16 bases in between. The CDR3 DNA reads TGTGCCAGCACATCGGCTACAGGGCCCCAAGAGACCCAGTACTTC. Its protein product is CASTSATGPQETQYF.

The J gene is TRBJ2-1, the V gene TRBV5-1, with 8 bases aligning to TRBD2. The junction had 6 bases not matched to a gene; V was cut back by 5 bases and J by 2 bases. CDR3 size: 15 residues. Per the germline V gene, CDR1 is SGHRS and CDR2 is YFSETQ. CDR3 DNA sequence: TGCGCCAGCAGTTATAGCGGGGCGACCTACAATGAGCAGTTCTTC. It codes for CASSYSGATYNEQFF.